This TCR beta chain was sequenced during a study of Ad26.COV2.S vaccination and SARS-CoV-2 variants. Looking at the study overall: Each vaccinee took Ad26.COV2.S intramuscularly, once or twice 56 days apart.

The protocol was immunoSEQ multiplex PCR, while the TCRdb copy is restricted to in-frame clones and leaves out a portion. The sample contains roughly 700,000 clones, 89% of which appear only once. Germline values: CDR1 SGHRS, CDR2 YFSETQ. The CDR3 has 14 amino acids. V lost 2 bases to trimming and J lost 4 bases; unmatched junction nucleotides: 2. Treatment specified: some 20 received Ad26.COV2.S at low or high dose, single or two shots; five or six received placebo; per-sample allocation not given. The investigators took samples on day 63 after the first vaccine or placebo injection. The sample was peripheral blood, taken in a trial of Ad26.COV2.S vaccine versus placebo. The gene calls are TRBV5-1 and TRBJ2-7; 11 bases are shared with TRBD2. This clonotype was sampled from a person aged 18 to 65 who received the Ad26.COV2.S COVID-19 vaccine or a placebo. CDR3 amino acids: CASSLVAGGYEQYF. CDR3 nucleotides: TGCGCCAGCAGCTTAGTAGCGGGAGGGTACGAGCAGTACTTC.